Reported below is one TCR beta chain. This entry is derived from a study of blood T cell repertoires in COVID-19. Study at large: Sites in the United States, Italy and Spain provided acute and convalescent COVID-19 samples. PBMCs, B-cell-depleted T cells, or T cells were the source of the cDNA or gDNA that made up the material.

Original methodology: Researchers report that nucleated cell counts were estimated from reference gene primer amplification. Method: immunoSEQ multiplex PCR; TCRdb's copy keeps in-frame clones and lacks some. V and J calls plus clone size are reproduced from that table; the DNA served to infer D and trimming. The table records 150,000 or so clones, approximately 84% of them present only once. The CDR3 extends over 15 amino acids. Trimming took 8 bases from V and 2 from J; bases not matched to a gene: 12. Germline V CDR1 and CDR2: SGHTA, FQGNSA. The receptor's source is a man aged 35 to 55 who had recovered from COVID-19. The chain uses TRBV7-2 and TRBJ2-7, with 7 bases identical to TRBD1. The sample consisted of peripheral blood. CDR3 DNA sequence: TGTGCCAGCGCCTACTCCGGGACAGCTCCCTACGAGCAGTACTTC. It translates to CASAYSGTAPYEQYF.